The clone carrying this T cell receptor (beta chain) has a count of ten or more. As yet, its antigen is unknown. This sample is drawn from a study of T-cell reconstitution after alpha-beta-depleted transplantation in children. Whole-study results and caveats: Diversity of TCRbeta at day 60 was high in some patients, arising from surviving recipient T cells and thymic progenitors. From newly produced T cells came most of the T-cell counts and diversity one year after transplant. Expanded clones from the graft, numbering several hundred, reportedly supplied alpha-beta T cells about two months after transplant.

With 5 bases clipped from V and 5 bases from J, the junction kept 15 bases outside the gene matches. Germline V gene lookup returns CDR1 MDHEN and CDR2 SYDVKM. The CDR3 covers 16 residues. The authors prepared the TCRbeta library with unique molecular identifiers. TCRdb redid the calling of the PCR reads with MiXCR, one entry per CDR3 protein. In the table there are fewer than 550,000 distinct CDR3 sequences, 10% to 13% of which are singletons. The clonotype originates from a child between 2 and 9 years old with inherited bone marrow failure, due to receive a stem cell transplant. This chain links TRBV28 with TRBJ2-7, with 7 bases identical to TRBD2. This specimen was PBMCs, taken before TCRalphabeta/CD19-depleted stem cell transplant. CDR3 coding DNA: TGTGCCAGCAGTCTCCAGGCAGGGCGGGAGTTGGACGAGCAGTACTTC. Residues: CASSLQAGRELDEQYF.